A single sample gave rise to the 4 T cell receptor beta chains below, sequenced in a study of blood T cell repertoires in COVID-19. Repertoires were generated with immunoSEQ multiplex PCR, while TCRdb's copy carries only in-frame clones and drops some. This sample carries approximately 150,000 clones, about 85% of them seen once, and the ten largest clones take 5% to 6%. Sequences were obtained from peripheral blood. The source of these receptors is a woman between 45 and 65 years old with COVID-19, enrolled during active disease.

V gene TRBV20-1 combines with J gene TRBJ1-1, with D perhaps matching TRBD1 (5 bases). Germline V gene data show CDR1 as DFQATT and CDR2 as SNEGSKA (reference sequence). The CDR3 is made up of 11 amino acids. V dropped 6 bases and J dropped 7 bases, with 12 bases sitting between them. CDR3 sequence: CSALDINEAFF. The DNA for the CDR3 is TGCAGTGCACTGGACATAAATGAAGCTTTCTTT.

This clone has more than one count but fewer than ten. This chain joins TRBV6-6 and TRBJ2-7; 9 nucleotides match TRBD1. V lost 6 bases and J lost 6; bases outside the gene matches: 9. Germline assignment: CDR1 MNHNY and CDR2 SVGAGI (reference sequence). This CDR3 is 14 amino acids long. The CDR3 reads CASSLAGTGREQYF. The CDR3 DNA follows: TGTGCCAGCAGCCTCGCCGGGACAGGGCGCGAGCAGTACTTC.

V is TRBV9 and J is TRBJ2-1; 8 nucleotides agree with TRBD2. Unmatched junction bases numbered 11, after V lost 4 bases and J lost 5 bases. The CDR3 length is 16 residues. In germline, CDR1 is SGDLS, CDR2 YYNGEE. The chain's CDR3 is CASSPGGDRIDNEQFF. The DNA for the CDR3 is TGTGCCAGCAGCCCGGGGGGGGATCGTATTGACAATGAGCAGTTCTTC. The variable domain in full, with the rest retrieved from reference TRBV9 and TRBJ2-1, is DSGVTQTPKHLITATGQRVTLRCSPRSGDLSVYWYQQSLDQGLQFLIQYYNGEERAKGNILERFSAQQFPDLHSELNLSSLELGDSALYFCASSPGGDRIDNEQFFGPGTRLTVL.

This clone appeared once. This chain uses TRBV4-2 with TRBJ2-1; 7 bases are shared with TRBD2. Per the germline V gene, CDR1 is LGHNA and CDR2 is YNFKEQ. V shed 0 bases, J shed 7 bases, and the junction held 3 bases outside the gene matches. The CDR3 extends over 14 amino acids. The DNA for the CDR3 is TGTGCCAGCAGCCAAGATTGGGGGGGGAATGAGCAGTTCTTC. Translation gives CASSQDWGGNEQFF.